The entry that follows covers one T cell receptor (beta chain) sequence. What it recognizes is unknown. The CDR3 sequence is 13 residues long. Germline lookup yields CDR1 DFQATT and CDR2 SNEGSKA (reference sequence). V shed 5 bases and J shed 9 bases, with 17 bases lying between them. Genomic DNA was the PCR template. The TCR beta CDR3 region was amplified using 30 forward and 13 reverse primers. TCRdb reanalysed the multiplex PCR reads using MiXCR and keeps one entry per CDR3 protein. The data contain 250,000 to 300,000 distinct CDR3 sequences, over 45% of them singletons. The record originates from a study of type 1 and type 2 diabetes patients. On the study more broadly: Donors were type 1 diabetes, type 2 diabetes, or nondiabetic controls. From PBMCs, CD4+ and CD8+ T cells were isolated by magnetic microbeads. Notes on the study in general: In type 2 diabetes, highly-expanded CD4+ clones took a median around 4% of reads.

The sample consisted of peripheral blood mononuclear cells (PBMCs). This receptor was obtained from a man between 18 and 29 years old with type 2 diabetes. The chain recombines TRBV20-1 with TRBJ2-1; perhaps TRBD1 as D (5 bases). The CDR3 coding sequence is TGCAGTGCTGGAACAACCCCGACAGTTGAGCAGTTCTTC. Amino acids: CSAGTTPTVEQFF.